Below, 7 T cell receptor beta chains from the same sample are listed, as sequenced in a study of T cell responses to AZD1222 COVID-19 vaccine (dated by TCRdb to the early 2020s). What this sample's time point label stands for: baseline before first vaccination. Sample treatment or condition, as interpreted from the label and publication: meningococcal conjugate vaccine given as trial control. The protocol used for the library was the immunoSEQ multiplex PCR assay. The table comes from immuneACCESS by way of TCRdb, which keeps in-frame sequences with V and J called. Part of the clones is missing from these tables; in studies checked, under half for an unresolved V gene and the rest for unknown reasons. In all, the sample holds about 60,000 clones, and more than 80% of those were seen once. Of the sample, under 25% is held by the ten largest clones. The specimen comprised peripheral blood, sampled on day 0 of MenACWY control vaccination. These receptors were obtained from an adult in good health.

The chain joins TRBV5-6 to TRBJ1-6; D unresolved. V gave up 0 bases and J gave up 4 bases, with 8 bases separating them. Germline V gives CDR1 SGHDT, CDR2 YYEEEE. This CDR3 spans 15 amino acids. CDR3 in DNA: TGTGCCAGCAGCTTGGGAACGGCTTATAATTCACCCCTCCACTTT. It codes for CASSLGTAYNSPLHF.

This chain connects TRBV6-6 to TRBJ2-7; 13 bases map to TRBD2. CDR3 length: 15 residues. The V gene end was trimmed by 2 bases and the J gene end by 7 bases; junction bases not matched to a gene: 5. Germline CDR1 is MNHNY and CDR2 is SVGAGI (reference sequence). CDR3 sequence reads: CASSYLGLAGEEQYF. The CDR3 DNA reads TGTGCCAGCAGTTACCTTGGACTAGCGGGAGAAGAGCAGTACTTC.

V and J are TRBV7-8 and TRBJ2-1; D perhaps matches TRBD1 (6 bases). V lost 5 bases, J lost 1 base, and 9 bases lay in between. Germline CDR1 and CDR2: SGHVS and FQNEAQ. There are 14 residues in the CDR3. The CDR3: CASSRQVSYNEQFF. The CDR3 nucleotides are TGTGCCAGCAGCCGACAGGTTTCCTACAATGAGCAGTTCTTC.

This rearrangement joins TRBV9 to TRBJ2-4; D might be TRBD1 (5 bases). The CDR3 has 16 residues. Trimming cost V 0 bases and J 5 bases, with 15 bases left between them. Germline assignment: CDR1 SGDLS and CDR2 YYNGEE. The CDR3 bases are TGTGCCAGCAGCGTAGCTGTAACAGGCGGTGAAAACATTCAGTACTTC. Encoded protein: CASSVAVTGGENIQYF.

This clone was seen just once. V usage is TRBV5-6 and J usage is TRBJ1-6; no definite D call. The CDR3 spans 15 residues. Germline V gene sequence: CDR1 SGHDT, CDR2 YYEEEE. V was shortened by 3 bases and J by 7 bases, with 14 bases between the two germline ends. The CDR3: CASSSDGNLNSPLHF. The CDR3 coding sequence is TGTGCCAGCAGCTCCGACGGGAATTTAAATTCACCCCTCCACTTT.

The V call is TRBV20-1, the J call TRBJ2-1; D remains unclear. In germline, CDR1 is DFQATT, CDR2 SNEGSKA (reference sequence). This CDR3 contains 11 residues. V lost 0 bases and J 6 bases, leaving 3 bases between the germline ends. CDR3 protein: CSARDGNEQFF. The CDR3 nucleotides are TGCAGTGCTAGAGATGGCAATGAGCAGTTCTTC.

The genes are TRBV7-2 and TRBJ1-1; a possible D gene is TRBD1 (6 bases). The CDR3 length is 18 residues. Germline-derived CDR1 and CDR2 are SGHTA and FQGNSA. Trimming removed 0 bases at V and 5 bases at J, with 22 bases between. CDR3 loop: CASSLARIVGGRGTEAFF. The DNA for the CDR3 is TGTGCCAGCAGCTTAGCTCGCATCGTCGGGGGAAGGGGGACTGAAGCTTTCTTT. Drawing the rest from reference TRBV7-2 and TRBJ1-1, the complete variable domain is GAGVSQSPSNKVTEKGKDVELRCDPISGHTALYWYRQSLGQGLEFLIYFQGNSAPDKSGLPSDRFSAERTGGSVSTLTIQRTQQEDSAVYLCASSLARIVGGRGTEAFFGQGTRLTVV.